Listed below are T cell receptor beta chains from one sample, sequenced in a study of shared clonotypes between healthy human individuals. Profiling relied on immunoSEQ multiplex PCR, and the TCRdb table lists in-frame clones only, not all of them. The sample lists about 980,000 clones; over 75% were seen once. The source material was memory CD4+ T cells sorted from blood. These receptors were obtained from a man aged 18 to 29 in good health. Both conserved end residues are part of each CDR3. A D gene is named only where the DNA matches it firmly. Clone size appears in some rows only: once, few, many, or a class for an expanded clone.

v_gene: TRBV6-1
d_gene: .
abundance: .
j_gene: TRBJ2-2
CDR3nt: TGTGCCAGACGGGAGCCGAACACCGGGGAGCTGTTTTTT
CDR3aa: CARREPNTGELFF

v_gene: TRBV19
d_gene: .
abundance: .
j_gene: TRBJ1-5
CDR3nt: TGTGCCAGTAGCCCCCAAAAGAGGGGGAATCAGCCCCAGCATTTT
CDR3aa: CASSPQKRGNQPQHF

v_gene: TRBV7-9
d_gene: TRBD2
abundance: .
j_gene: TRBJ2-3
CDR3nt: TGTGCCAGCAGCCTACCCCGAGGGCGGGAGACAAGAGATACGCAGTATTTT
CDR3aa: CASSLPRGRETRDTQYF

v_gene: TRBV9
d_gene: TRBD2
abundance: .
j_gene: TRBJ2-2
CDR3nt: TGTGCCAGCAGCGCCGGGACTAGCGGACTGAACACCGGGGAGCTGTTTTTT
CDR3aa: CASSAGTSGLNTGELFF

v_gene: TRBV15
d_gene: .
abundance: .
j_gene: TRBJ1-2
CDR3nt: TGTGCCACCAGCAGAGAGACCGGGCCCTGGTTGGGCTACACCTTC
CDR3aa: CATSRETGPWLGYTF

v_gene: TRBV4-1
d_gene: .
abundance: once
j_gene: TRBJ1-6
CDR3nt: TGCGCCAGCAGCCAAGATCGGGGGATCTCCCCTTCACCCCTCCACTTT
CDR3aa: CASSQDRGISPSPLHF

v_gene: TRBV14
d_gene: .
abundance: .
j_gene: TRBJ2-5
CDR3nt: TGTGCCAGCAGCCGGGACAAGAGAGGGGAGACCCAGTACTTC
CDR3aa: CASSRDKRGETQYF

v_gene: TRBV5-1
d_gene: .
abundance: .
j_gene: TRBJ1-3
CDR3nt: TGCGCCAGCAGCTTGGCCTCAAGCTCTGGAAACACCATATATTTT
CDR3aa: CASSLASSSGNTIYF

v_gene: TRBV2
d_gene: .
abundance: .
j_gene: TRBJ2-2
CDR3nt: TGTGCCAGCAGTCGGGGTGCCGGGGAGCTGTTTTTT
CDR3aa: CASSRGAGELFF

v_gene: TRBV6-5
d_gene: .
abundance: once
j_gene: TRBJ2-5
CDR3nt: TGTGCCAGCAGTTACTCGAGTAGGGATGGGAAGACCCAGTACTTC
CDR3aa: CASSYSSRDGKTQYF

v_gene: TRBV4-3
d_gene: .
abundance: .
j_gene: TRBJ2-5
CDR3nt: TGCGCCAGCAGCCGGGGGGGACAGATCCAAGAGACCCAGTACTTC
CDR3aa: CASSRGGQIQETQYF

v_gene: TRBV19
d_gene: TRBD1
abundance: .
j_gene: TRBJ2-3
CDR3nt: TGTGCCAGTAGTGCTGGGACAGGGAAGACAGATACGCAGTATTTT
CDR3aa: CASSAGTGKTDTQYF

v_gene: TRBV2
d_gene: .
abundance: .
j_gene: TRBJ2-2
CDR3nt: TGTGCCAGCAGGGGGTCAGAAACGCCCACCGGGGAGCTGTTTTTT
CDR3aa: CASRGSETPTGELFF

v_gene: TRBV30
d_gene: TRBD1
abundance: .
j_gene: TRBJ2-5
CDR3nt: TGTGCCTGGGGGACAGGGGCCGAAGAGACCCAGTACTTC
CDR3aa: CAWGTGAEETQYF

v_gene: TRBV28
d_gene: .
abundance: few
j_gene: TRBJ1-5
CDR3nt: TGTGCCAGCTCACCCTGGGCCGGACAGCGCAATCAGCCCCAGCATTTT
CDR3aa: CASSPWAGQRNQPQHF

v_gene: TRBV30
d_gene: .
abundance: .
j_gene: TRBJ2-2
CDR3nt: TGTGCCTGGAGTGTATACGTTACACAGGGTTCCGGGGAGCTGTTTTTT
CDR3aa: CAWSVYVTQGSGELFF

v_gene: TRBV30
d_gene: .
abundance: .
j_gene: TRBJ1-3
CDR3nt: TGTGCCTGGAGTCTGGCAGCTGGAAACACCATATATTTT
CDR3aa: CAWSLAAGNTIYF

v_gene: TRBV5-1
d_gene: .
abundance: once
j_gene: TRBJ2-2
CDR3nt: TGCGCCAGCAGCATAGACGGGTCAGACACCGGGGAGCTGTTTTTT
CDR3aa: CASSIDGSDTGELFF

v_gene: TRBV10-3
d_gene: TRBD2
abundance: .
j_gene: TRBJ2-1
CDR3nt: TGTGCCATCAGGGACAGCGGGGGCAATGAGCAGTTCTTC
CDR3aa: CAIRDSGGNEQFF

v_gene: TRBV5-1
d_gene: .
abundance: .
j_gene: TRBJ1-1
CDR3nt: TGCGCCAGCAGCTTTACCGGGAGGGGGAACACTGAAGCTTTCTTT
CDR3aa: CASSFTGRGNTEAFF

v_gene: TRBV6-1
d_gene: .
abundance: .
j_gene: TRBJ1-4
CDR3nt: TGTGCCAGCAGTCGGGGGGATAATGAAAAACTGTTTTTT
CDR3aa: CASSRGDNEKLFF

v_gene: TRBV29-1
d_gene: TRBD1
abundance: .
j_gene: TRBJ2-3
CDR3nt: TGCAGCGCTGTGGGGACAGGAAGGAGGGTCACAGATACGCAGTATTTT
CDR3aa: CSAVGTGRRVTDTQYF

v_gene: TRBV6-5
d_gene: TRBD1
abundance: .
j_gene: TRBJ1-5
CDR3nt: TGTGCCAGCAGGGCCGGGACAGGGGGCTATCAGCCCCAGCATTTT
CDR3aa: CASRAGTGGYQPQHF

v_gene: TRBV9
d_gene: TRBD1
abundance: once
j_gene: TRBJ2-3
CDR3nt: TGTGCCAGCGGGGGACAGGGGATGACAGATACGCAGTATTTT
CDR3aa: CASGGQGMTDTQYF

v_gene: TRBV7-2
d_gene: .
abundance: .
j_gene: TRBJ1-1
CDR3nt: TGTGCCAGCAGCTTAGGGGTCACGGGGACTGAAGCTTTCTTT
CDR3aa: CASSLGVTGTEAFF

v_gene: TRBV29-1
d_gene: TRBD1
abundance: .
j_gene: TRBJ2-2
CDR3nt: TGCAGCGTTGAAGATCTTAGACAGGGGGTTACCGGGGAGCTGTTTTTT
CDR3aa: CSVEDLRQGVTGELFF

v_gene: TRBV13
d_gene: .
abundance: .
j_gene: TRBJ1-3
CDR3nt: TGTGCCAGCAGCTCCTTAACAGGTTCTGGAAACACCATATATTTT
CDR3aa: CASSSLTGSGNTIYF

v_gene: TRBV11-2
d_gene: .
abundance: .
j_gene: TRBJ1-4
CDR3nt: TGTGCCAGCAGCTTAGGGGCAGGCACCATTAATGAAAAACTGTTTTTT
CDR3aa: CASSLGAGTINEKLFF

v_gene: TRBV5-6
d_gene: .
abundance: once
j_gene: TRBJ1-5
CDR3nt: TGTGCCAGCAGCTTGTACTACCAGGGGAGCAATCAGCCCCAGCATTTT
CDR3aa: CASSLYYQGSNQPQHF

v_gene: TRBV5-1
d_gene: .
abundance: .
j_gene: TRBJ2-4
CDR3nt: TGCGCCAGCAGCTTGGATGGGGAGGCCAAAAACATTCAGTACTTC
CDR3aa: CASSLDGEAKNIQYF

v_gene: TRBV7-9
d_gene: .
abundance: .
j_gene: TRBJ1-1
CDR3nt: TGTGCCAGCAGCTCGCAGACGAACACTGAAGCTTTCTTT
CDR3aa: CASSSQTNTEAFF

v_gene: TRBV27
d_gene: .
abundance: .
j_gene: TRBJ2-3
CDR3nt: TGTGCCAGCAGTTCCAGGGCCACAGATACGCAGTATTTT
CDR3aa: CASSSRATDTQYF

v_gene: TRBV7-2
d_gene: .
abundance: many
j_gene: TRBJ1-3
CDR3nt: TGTGCCAGCAGCCAGGCCCCCAGCGCTGGAAACACCATATATTTT
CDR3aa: CASSQAPSAGNTIYF

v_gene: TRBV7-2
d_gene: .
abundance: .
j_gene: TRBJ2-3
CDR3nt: TGTGCCAGCAGCTTAGGCGGGGCGGGGCGGGGAGATACGCAGTATTTT
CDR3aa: CASSLGGAGRGDTQYF

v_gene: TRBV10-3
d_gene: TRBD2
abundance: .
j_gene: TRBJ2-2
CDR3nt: TGTGCCATCAGTGAAGCGGGGGCGAACACCGGGGAGCTGTTTTTT
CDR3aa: CAISEAGANTGELFF

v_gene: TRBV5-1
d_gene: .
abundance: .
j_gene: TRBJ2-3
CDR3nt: TGCGCCAGCAGCTTGATAGGAGGGCCCACAGATACGCAGTATTTT
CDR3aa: CASSLIGGPTDTQYF

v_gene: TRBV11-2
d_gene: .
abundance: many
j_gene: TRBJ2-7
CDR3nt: TGTGCCAGCAGCTTAGGAGGTCTTTACGAGCAGTACTTC
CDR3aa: CASSLGGLYEQYF

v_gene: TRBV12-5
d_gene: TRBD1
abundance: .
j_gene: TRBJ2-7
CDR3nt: TGTGCTAGTGGCCCCGGGCAGGGGGCGAGCGAGCAGTACTTC
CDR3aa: CASGPGQGASEQYF

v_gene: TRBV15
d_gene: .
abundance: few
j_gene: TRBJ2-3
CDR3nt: TGTGCCACCGGGGTCGCGGGATTAGGCACAGATACGCAGTATTTT
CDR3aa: CATGVAGLGTDTQYF

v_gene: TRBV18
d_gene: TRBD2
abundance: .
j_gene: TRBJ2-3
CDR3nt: TGTGCCAGCTCACCGACGGGACTAGCGACAGATACGCAGTATTTT
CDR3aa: CASSPTGLATDTQYF

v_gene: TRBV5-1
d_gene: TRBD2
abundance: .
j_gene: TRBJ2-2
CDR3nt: TGCGCCAGCAGCCGAACCGGGACTAGCGGGAGCGCCGGGGAGCTGTTTTTT
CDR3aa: CASSRTGTSGSAGELFF

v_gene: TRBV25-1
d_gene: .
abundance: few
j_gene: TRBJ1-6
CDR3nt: TGTGCCAGCAGAAGCACCTATAATTCACCCCTCCACTTT
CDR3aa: CASRSTYNSPLHF

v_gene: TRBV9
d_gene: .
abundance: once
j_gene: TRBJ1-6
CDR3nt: TGTGCCAGCAGAAAGGAGAATAATTCACCCCTCCACTTT
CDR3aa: CASRKENNSPLHF